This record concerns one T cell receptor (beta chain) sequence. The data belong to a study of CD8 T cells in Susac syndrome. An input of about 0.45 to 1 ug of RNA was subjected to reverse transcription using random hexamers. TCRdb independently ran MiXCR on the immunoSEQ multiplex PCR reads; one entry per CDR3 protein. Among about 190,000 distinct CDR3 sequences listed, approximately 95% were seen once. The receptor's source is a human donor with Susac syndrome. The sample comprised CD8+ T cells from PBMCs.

CDR3 region: CSALGPGQGTDTQYF. In DNA, the CDR3 is TGCAGTGCTCTTGGGCCGGGACAGGGAACAGATACGCAGTATTTT. V usage is TRBV20-1 and J usage is TRBJ2-3; 9 bases are shared with TRBD1. The CDR3 runs to 15 residues. Per germline, CDR1 DFQATT and CDR2 SNEGSKA (reference sequence). The V segment lost 5 bases and the J segment 3 bases; nucleotides outside the gene matches: 9.